The next 4 T cell receptor beta chains were all read from a single sample in a study of lymphopenia after photon versus proton radiotherapy. The assay was immunoSEQ multiplex PCR, and TCRdb's table has in-frame clones only and misses some. This repertoire shows approximately 35,000 clones, 85% to 90% found once; its top ten account for 6.8%. Material: peripheral blood, obtained from a patient treated with photon-based radiotherapy. The receptors shown here come from a woman aged 45-65 years with pancreatic cancer.

The chain uses TRBV4-3 and TRBJ2-7, with a weak D call TRBD2 (6 bases). Germline V gene lookup returns CDR1 LGHNA and CDR2 YSLEER. The CDR3 has 14 amino acids. V was pared by 0 bases and J by 7 bases, with 13 bases between. The CDR3 DNA reads TGCGCCAGCAGCCAAGAACTAGCCCCTGAAGAGCAGTACTTC. This sequence encodes CASSQELAPEEQYF.

This chain links TRBV10-3 with TRBJ2-7, with D hard to call. The CDR3 sequence is 12 residues long. CDR1 ENHRY and CDR2 SYGVKD come from the germline V gene. V gave up 0 bases and J gave up 3 bases, with 3 bases separating them. This CDR3 reads CAISESGYEQYF. CDR3 nucleotide sequence: TGTGCCATCAGTGAGTCGGGCTACGAGCAGTACTTC.

The J gene is TRBJ2-7, the V gene TRBV11-2, with 8 positions matching TRBD2. The CDR3 spans 18 residues. Germline CDR1 SGHAT, CDR2 FQNNGV. V shed 5 bases, J shed 3 bases, and the junction held 18 bases outside the gene matches. The CDR3 protein is CASSGGGRTVVEVYEQYF. The CDR3 DNA reads as TGTGCCAGCAGCGGCGGGGGGAGGACGGTCGTCGAGGTCTACGAGCAGTACTTC.

The rearrangement links TRBV5-5 to TRBJ1-1; TRBD1 aligns across 8 bases. CDR1 and CDR2 from the germline V gene are SGHKS and YYEKEE (reference sequence). CDR3 size: 12 residues. V lost 5 bases to trimming and J lost 10 bases; unmatched junction nucleotides: 7. The CDR3, as DNA: TGTGCCAGCAGTTCATTACAGGGGGGAGCTTTCTTT. Its protein product is CASSSLQGGAFF.